This T cell receptor (beta chain) comes out of a study of cytomegalovirus exposure and HLA in healthy donors. At the level of the study: In a previous analysis, 117 million unique TCR beta sequences were found from 150 million to 200 million T cells.

To note about this clone: Antigen unknown.

The study ran its PCR with 60 Vbeta and 13 Jbeta primers. Data came from immunoSEQ multiplex PCR; TCRdb stores just in-frame clones and leaves some out. The sample has 150,000 to 200,000 clones. Study results and caveats: An analysis was carried out later, and it reportedly showed fewer N-insertions in an Asian-associated ancestry cluster than the roughly 700-donor mean. DRB1 showed the most TCR associations and HLA-C the fewest in a later analysis, as rates varied by HLA locus.

CDR1 is GTSNPN, CDR2 SVGIG, per germline (reference sequence). The CDR3 length is 20 residues. With V trimmed by 0 bases and J by 4 bases, 17 bases remained unmatched. The sequence derives from a boy aged 5-17 years in good health and CMV-seronegative. Material: PBMCs. The chain couples TRBV30 to TRBJ2-2, with 10 nucleotides matching TRBD2. The CDR3: CAWSVIRGLASGGVTGELFF. The CDR3 region has the DNA TGTGCCTGGAGTGTAATTCGAGGATTGGCTAGCGGGGGTGTCACCGGGGAGCTGTTTTTT.